The following is a T cell receptor beta chain sequence with its context. The data were obtained in a study of control samples from healthy donors and cancer patients. The repertoire was sequenced with immunoSEQ multiplex PCR; TCRdb's copy has only in-frame clones and lacks some. The sample has 150,000 to 200,000 clones, approximately 92% seen once. J was trimmed by 1 base and V by 5 bases; bases with no gene match: 6. This CDR3 is 15 amino acids long. From germline, CDR1 is SGHRS and CDR2 YFSETQ. Material for sequencing was blood. The clonotype originates from a man between 18 and 29 years old in good health. The chain employs TRBV5-1 and TRBJ1-1; TRBD1 matches 9 bases. Here the CDR3 reads CASSSNRGPNTEAFF. CDR3 bases: TGCGCCAGCAGTTCGAACAGGGGGCCGAACACTGAAGCTTTCTTT.